This TCR beta chain derives from a study of blood T cell repertoires in COVID-19. Turning to the study itself: Spain, Italy and the United States supplied samples that represented acute and convalescent COVID-19. Sample material is recorded as cDNA or gDNA derived from T cells, B-cell-depleted T cells, or PBMCs.

Original data processing: Nucleated cell number was recorded as an estimate derived from reference gene primer amplification. The method was immunoSEQ multiplex PCR; TCRdb's version includes in-frame clones alone and lacks a portion of them. V and J calls and clone size are copied from that table; D and trimming were computed from the DNA. The repertoire holds 28,000 or so clones, about 90% seen once, with around a quarter in the top ten. CDR1 and CDR2 (germline): LNHDA, SQIVND (reference sequence). This CDR3 comprises 15 residues. Trimming left V 1 base short and J 5 bases short, with 14 bases between.

The sequencing input was peripheral blood. The chain carries TRBV19 and TRBJ1-1; a weak D match, TRBD1 (6 bases). This receptor was taken from a human donor in a cohort sampled during active COVID-19. CDR3 coding DNA: TGTGCCAGTAGTATAGCTCCAGGGGAAGGTACTGAAGCTTTCTTT. Its protein product is CASSIAPGEGTEAFF. The full variable domain, with the rest looked up from reference TRBV19 and TRBJ1-1, is DGGITQSPKYLFRKEGQNVTLSCEQNLNHDAMYWYRQDPGQGLRLIYYSQIVNDFQKGDIAEGYSVSREKKESFPLTVTSAQKNPTAFYLCASSIAPGEGTEAFFGQGTRLTVV.